Following are 7 T cell receptor beta chains from one sample sequenced in a study of cytomegalovirus exposure and HLA in healthy donors. PCR involved 60 Vbeta and 13 Jbeta primers. TCRdb's copy holds only in-frame clones and misses some; the assay was immunoSEQ multiplex PCR. The data show about 120,000 clones, roughly 78% seen once. Sequences were obtained from PBMCs. These receptors were obtained from a woman under 40 in good health and CMV-seropositive.

The chain has TRBV19 and TRBJ1-2, with 8 bases fitting TRBD1. CDR1 and CDR2 from the germline V gene are LNHDA and SQIVND (reference sequence). The CDR3 has 14 amino acids. Losses at the gene ends were 7 bases for V and 4 bases for J; bases not matched to a gene: 8. As DNA, the CDR3 is TGTGCCAGTATAGGGACAGGAGTCCTCTATGGCTACACCTTC. It specifies CASIGTGVLYGYTF.

Worth noting for this clone: A read error may account for a junction end that differs from germline. The chain is built from TRBV7-9 and TRBJ2-3; D is ambiguous. This CDR3 contains 13 residues. Per the germline V gene, CDR1 is SEHNR and CDR2 is FQNEAQ (reference sequence). Here the CDR3 reads CSSTKERSDTQYF. CDR3 sequence (DNA): TGTTCCAGCACCAAAGAGAGGTCAGATACGCAGTATTTT.

The chain carries TRBV5-5 and TRBJ1-2; D ambiguous. CDR1 is SGHKS, CDR2 YYEKEE, per germline (reference sequence). Trimming cost V 4 bases and J 2 bases, with 12 bases left between them. The CDR3 has 14 amino acids. DNA of the CDR3: TGTGCCAGCAGCCCCGTCGGCGGAAACTATGGCTACACCTTC. Amino acids: CASSPVGGNYGYTF.

This clone has only one observation. The chain is built from TRBV5-6 and TRBJ1-2; D is uncertain. V lost 2 bases, J lost 8 bases, and 22 bases lay in between. CDR3 length: 16 residues. Per germline, CDR1 SGHDT and CDR2 YYEEEE. CDR3 loop: CASSLRMPGRAGGYTF. The CDR3 DNA sequence: TGTGCCAGCAGCTTACGAATGCCCGGGCGGGCTGGAGGCTACACCTTC. Combining the CDR3 with reference TRBV5-6 and TRBJ1-2 gives the whole variable domain DAGVTQSPTHLIKTRGQQVTLRCSPKSGHDTVSWYQQALGQGPQFIFQYYEEEERQRGNFPDRFSGHQFPNYSSELNVNALLLGDSALYLCASSLRMPGRAGGYTFGSGTRLTVV.

The chain links TRBV7-3 to TRBJ1-2, with 7 bases aligning to TRBD1. The V and J ends lost 5 bases and 8 bases, in that order; junction bases with no gene match: 8. CDR3 length: 13 residues. Germline CDR1 is SGHTA and CDR2 is FQGTGA. CDR3 region: CASSLAAGGGYTF. The CDR3 DNA follows: TGTGCCAGCAGCCTAGCCGCAGGGGGAGGCTACACCTTC.

The chain joins TRBV7-7 to TRBJ2-2; TRBD1 is a possible D gene (6 bases). The CDR3 is 15 residues long. Trimming removed 5 bases at V and 2 bases at J, with 12 bases between. Germline assignment: CDR1 SSHAT and CDR2 FNYEAQ (reference sequence). Here the CDR3 DNA reads TGTGCCAGCAGCCAGGACAGCCTAAACACCGGGGAGCTGTTTTTT. It codes for CASSQDSLNTGELFF.

The table lists this clone with a few counts. The chain joins TRBV4-3 to TRBJ1-2, with 7 bases matching TRBD1. Trimming removed 1 base from V and 1 base from J; junction bases left unmatched: 3. The CDR3 runs to 15 residues. Germline-derived CDR1 and CDR2 are LGHNA and YSLEER. The DNA of the CDR3 is TGCGCCAGCAGCCAAGGGCCAGGGGGTAACTATGGCTACACCTTC. Protein: CASSQGPGGNYGYTF.